The next 17 T cell receptor beta chains were all read from a single sample in a study of blood T cell repertoires in COVID-19. The assay was immunoSEQ multiplex PCR, and TCRdb's table has in-frame clones only and misses some. The sample has about 280,000 clones; roughly 90% are singletons. The sample consisted of peripheral blood. The receptor source for this set is a woman aged 45-65 years who had recovered from COVID-19.

The rearrangement joins TRBV2 to TRBJ2-5, with D possibly matching TRBD2 (6 bases). V was pared by 7 bases and J by 3 bases, with 12 bases between. In germline, CDR1 is SNHLY, CDR2 FYNNEI. CDR3 length: 13 residues. The CDR3 reads CASMLVAEETQYF. The CDR3, as DNA: TGTGCCAGCATGTTAGTAGCGGAAGAGACCCAGTACTTC.

As DNA, the CDR3 is TGTGCCTCATTCTCGGCGGGGACCGGGGAGCTGTTTTTT. It specifies CASFSAGTGELFF. The chain is built from TRBV30 and TRBJ2-2; D might be TRBD2 (6 bases). Germline V gene data show CDR1 as GTSNPN and CDR2 as SVGIG (reference sequence). The CDR3 covers 13 residues. V lost 7 bases, J lost 5 bases, and 14 bases lay in between.

This clone was detected only once. V gene TRBV15 combines with J gene TRBJ2-6; a possible D gene is TRBD1 (6 bases). Per germline, CDR1 LNHNV and CDR2 YYDKDF (reference sequence). Trimming removed 5 bases at V and 3 bases at J, with 17 bases between. The CDR3 extends over 17 amino acids. The CDR3 is CATSRVVGGRGANVLTF. The CDR3 nucleotides are TGTGCCACCAGCCGGGTTGTAGGGGGTCGTGGGGCCAACGTCCTGACTTTC. Together with reference TRBV15 and TRBJ2-6, the CDR3 gives the full variable domain: DAMVIQNPRYQVTQFGKPVTLSCSQTLNHNVMYWYQQKSSQAPKLLFHYYDKDFNNEADTPDNFQSRRPNTSFCFLDIRSPGLGDTAMYLCATSRVVGGRGANVLTFGAGSRLTVL.

This rearrangement joins TRBV9 to TRBJ2-5, with 7 bases matching TRBD1. CDR3 length equals 15 residues. J lost 2 bases, V lost 3 bases, and 7 bases had no gene match. Germline V gene sequence: CDR1 SGDLS, CDR2 YYNGEE. The CDR3 DNA sequence: TGTGCCAGCAGCGCGGTACAGGGGAAACAAGAGACCCAGTACTTC. Translating gives CASSAVQGKQETQYF.

The genes are TRBV5-5 and TRBJ1-1, with a weak D call TRBD1 (5 bases). This CDR3 is 13 amino acids long. V lost 4 bases and J lost 7, with 14 bases in between. Germline V gives CDR1 SGHKS, CDR2 YYEKEE (reference sequence). The CDR3 DNA is TGTGCCAGCAGCCTTTTTATGGACAATGAAGCTTTCTTT. Its translation is CASSLFMDNEAFF.

This clone has a single count. The CDR3 DNA is TGTGCCAGCAGCCGGACTAGCGGGGGGGCCTGGAACACCGGGGAGCTGTTTTTT. Translation: CASSRTSGGAWNTGELFF. The V and J genes are TRBV11-2 and TRBJ2-2; 15 nucleotides agree with TRBD2. CDR3 length: 18 amino acids. Germline V gives CDR1 SGHAT, CDR2 FQNNGV. V shed 5 bases and J 1 base; nucleotides not matched to a gene: 5.

The chain combines TRBV9 with TRBJ1-2; 12 nucleotides match TRBD1. CDR1 and CDR2 from the germline V gene are SGDLS and YYNGEE. V dropped 3 bases and J dropped 3; count of bases not matched to a gene: 15. The CDR3 contains 19 residues. CDR3 residues: CASSAGPGTGGAHYYGYTF. For the CDR3, the DNA is TGTGCCAGCAGCGCCGGCCCCGGGACAGGGGGCGCGCATTACTATGGCTACACCTTC.

V and J are TRBV18 and TRBJ2-1, with a tentative D call TRBD2 (7 bases). The CDR3 totals 15 residues. Germline-derived CDR1 and CDR2 are KGHSH and LQKENI. V lost 3 bases to trimming and J lost 4 bases, with 13 bases between them. This CDR3 reads CASSPRAGAYNEQFF. The CDR3, as DNA: TGTGCCAGCTCACCTAGGGCGGGGGCTTACAATGAGCAGTTCTTC.

J is TRBJ1-6 and V is TRBV6-5, with TRBD1 as a possible D gene (6 bases). The CDR3 has 14 amino acids. Germline V gene data show CDR1 as MNHEY and CDR2 as SVGAGI. The V and J ends lost 10 bases and 4 bases respectively, with 14 bases between them. CDR3 sequence: CATQGDTYNSPLHF. In nucleotides, the CDR3 is TGTGCCACCCAAGGGGACACATATAATTCACCCCTCCACTTT.

The chain has TRBV6-2 or TRBV6-3 and TRBJ1-2, with no clear D. CDR1 is MNHEY and CDR2 is SVGEGT in the germline V gene. Between the trimmed V and J ends, which lost 6 bases and 5 bases, there was a span of 16 bases. The CDR3 is 14 amino acids. The CDR3 region has the DNA TGTGCCAGCAGCTATTACGGGGTCACATATGGCTACACCTTC. It specifies CASSYYGVTYGYTF.

This chain uses TRBV2 with TRBJ2-1, with D tentatively TRBD2 (5 bases). Looked up from germline, CDR1 is SNHLY and CDR2 is FYNNEI. The length of the CDR3 is 16 residues. V lost 6 bases to trimming and J lost 6 bases, with 21 bases between them. CDR3 protein: CASRTTGWKSINEQFF. The CDR3, as DNA: TGTGCCAGCAGAACTACGGGGTGGAAGAGTATCAATGAGCAGTTCTTC.

The genes are TRBV4-3 and TRBJ1-4, with D tentatively TRBD1 (6 bases). The CDR3 totals 19 residues. V was pared by 0 bases and J by 0 bases, with 17 bases between. The germline CDR1 and CDR2 sequences are LGHNA and YSLEER. The CDR3 loop reads CASSQDEGRGSATNEKLFF. In nucleotides, the CDR3 is TGCGCCAGCAGCCAAGATGAAGGCAGGGGAAGTGCAACTAATGAAAAACTGTTTTTT.

This clone appeared a few times. This chain links TRBV27 with TRBJ2-2, with TRBD1 matching 8 bases. V lost 5 bases, J lost 5 bases, and 7 bases stayed unmatched. This CDR3 has 15 residues. The germline gives CDR1 MNHEY, CDR2 SMNVEV (reference sequence). The CDR3 sequence is CASSTRTGRTGELFF. CDR3 sequence (DNA): TGTGCCAGCAGTACCCGGACAGGGAGGACCGGGGAGCTGTTTTTT.

The chain links TRBV19 to TRBJ1-6; 9 bases are a match to TRBD1. Unmatched junction bases numbered 7, after V lost 5 bases and J lost 5 bases. The CDR3 is 16 residues long. The germline V gene encodes CDR1 LNHDA and CDR2 SQIVND (reference sequence). This chain's CDR3 is CASSPRTGANNSPLHF. The CDR3 bases are TGTGCCAGTAGTCCCCGGACAGGGGCGAATAATTCACCCCTCCACTTT.

J is TRBJ2-5 and V is TRBV27; 16 bases map to TRBD2. Trimming at V came to 0 bases and at J to 5 bases, leaving 9 bases not matched to a gene. From germline, CDR1 is MNHEY and CDR2 SMNVEV (reference sequence). CDR3 length: 19 residues. CDR3: CASSLSGTSGRAFQETQYF. CDR3 DNA sequence: TGTGCCAGCAGTTTATCCGGGACTAGCGGGAGGGCATTCCAGGAGACCCAGTACTTC.

The V and J genes are TRBV5-1 and TRBJ2-7, with TRBD1 matching over 8 bases. After removal of 3 bases from V and 4 bases from J, the junction contained 9 bases not matched to a gene. The CDR3 has 15 residues. The V gene's germline CDR1 is SGHRS and CDR2 YFSETQ. In nucleotides, the CDR3 is TGCGCCAGCAGCTCTCGGACAGGGATGGTATACGAGCAGTACTTC. It codes for CASSSRTGMVYEQYF.

V is TRBV15 and J is TRBJ2-7; weak D call: TRBD1 (5 bases). CDR1 LNHNV and CDR2 YYDKDF come from the germline V gene (reference sequence). The CDR3 spans 15 residues. V shed 0 bases and J shed 6 bases, with 15 bases lying between them. This CDR3 is CATSRESQGLSEQYF. The CDR3 DNA is TGTGCCACCAGCAGAGAATCGCAGGGTTTGAGCGAGCAGTACTTC.